Below, 25 T cell receptor beta chains from the same sample are listed, as sequenced in a study of T cell clonality in common variable immunodeficiency (dated by TCRdb to about 2015). The library was made by the immunoSEQ multiplex PCR assay. TCRdb mirrors the immuneACCESS table, restricted to in-frame sequences. Some clones are absent from its copies; in checked studies, under half trace to an unresolved V gene, and the reason for the others is unknown. The table notes about 39,000 clones here, none of them singletons. Jointly, the top ten make up 2.5% to 3% of the sample. Sequencing input: peripheral blood mononuclear cells. These TCRs come from a person aged 18 to 70 in good health.

This clone was counted many times. The read ends 3 residues before the CDR3 terminus; that terminus is restored from the germline J gene. This sequence joins TRBV29-1 and TRBJ2-4; D may be TRBD2 (5 bases). This CDR3 region has 15 residues. In germline, CDR1 is SQVTM, CDR2 ANQGSEA. The CDR3 sequence is CSVEGERRIQETQYF. The covered CDR3 bases are TGCAGCGTTGAGGGCGAGCGGCGGATCCAAGAGACT.

This clone was found many times. The CDR3 is cut off 3 residues early in the read; its end comes from the germline J gene. This chain uses TRBV5-1 with TRBJ1-4, with 9 nucleotides matching TRBD1. In germline, CDR1 is SGHRS, CDR2 YFSETQ. This CDR3 region has 16 residues. The V gene end was trimmed by 4 bases and the J gene end by 8 bases; junction bases not matched to a gene: 12. CDR3 bases read: TGCGCCAGCAGCCCAACCCGCGACAGGGGGATCGAAAAA. It encodes CASSPTRDRGIEK. The full CDR3 sequence reads CASSPTRDRGIEKLFF.

In its sample, this clone was seen many times. The CDR3 end is not reached by the read, which stops 3 residues before it; the germline J gene fills it in. The chain combines TRBV2 with TRBJ2-4; the match to TRBD1 covers 8 bases. V lost 3 bases, J lost 1 base, and 5 bases stayed unmatched. The CDR3 has 16 residues. Germline V lookup: CDR1 SNHLY, CDR2 FYNNEI. Here the CDR3 reads CASSERTGQAKNIQYF. The DNA read from the CDR3 is TGTGCCAGCAGTGAGCGGACAGGGCAGGCCAAAAACATT.

This clone was recorded many times. With the read ending 3 residues before the CDR3 end, the germline J gene is used to fill in that end. The chain links TRBV7-9 to TRBJ1-2, with 7 nucleotides matching TRBD1. CDR1 and CDR2 from the germline V gene are SEHNR and FQNEAQ (reference sequence). The CDR3 sequence is 15 residues long. The J segment lost 0 bases and the V segment lost 1 base, leaving 2 bases of the junction unmatched. The CDR3 protein is CASSLVGTANYGYTF. The CDR3 DNA, read in part, is TGTGCCAGCAGCTTAGTGGGGACAGCTAACTATGGC.

This clone showed up many times. CDR3 bases read: TGTGCCAGCAAGAGCGGGAGTCTCTCCTACGAG. Translating it yields CASKSGSLSYE. The entire CDR3 reads CASKSGSLSYEQYF. The V gene is TRBV7-9, the J gene TRBJ2-7; 8 bases match TRBD2. The read ends 3 residues early relative to the CDR3; the germline J gene fills the gap. The CDR3 contains 14 residues. In germline, CDR1 is SEHNR, CDR2 FQNEAQ (reference sequence). V was clipped by 7 bases and J by 0 bases; unmatched bases: 5.

This clone has a count of ten or more. The DNA ends 3 residues before the CDR3 does, and the rest of the CDR3 is filled in from the germline J gene. This chain links TRBV5-5 with TRBJ1-2, with D hard to call. Germline-derived CDR1 and CDR2 are SGHKS and YYEKEE (reference sequence). CDR3 length equals 13 residues. Between the trimmed V and J ends, which lost 0 bases and 0 bases, there was a span of 3 bases. CDR3 DNA, as far as it was read: TGTGCCAGCAGCTTGGTAGCTAACTATGGC. Protein product: CASSLVANYG. The CDR3 in full is CASSLVANYGYTF.

This clone appeared many times. The read stops 3 residues short of the end of the CDR3; the missing end is completed from the germline J gene. This chain joins TRBV28 and TRBJ2-1, with 12 bases fitting TRBD1. There are 15 residues in the CDR3. Germline CDR1 reads MDHEN; CDR2 reads SYDVKM. The trim removed 3 bases at V and 9 bases at J, leaving 6 bases unmatched. The CDR3 spells CASSFRGQGALEQFF. The CDR3 bases that were read are TGTGCCAGCAGTTTTAGGGGACAGGGGGCGCTTGAG.

This clone was seen at least ten times. The sequenced fragment ends 3 residues before the CDR3 boundary, so the rest is inferred from the germline J gene. This rearrangement joins TRBV30 to TRBJ2-2; the match to TRBD2 covers 7 bases. The CDR3 has 14 amino acids. The germline CDR1 and CDR2 sequences are GTSNPN and SVGIG (reference sequence). The DNA read from the CDR3 is TGTGCCTGGGAGCGGGGTTTCGGTCACGAAAAG. This translates into CAWERGFGHEK. From start to end, the CDR3 is CAWERGFGHEKLFF.

This clone is categorized as medium-sized (0.01 to 0.1%). The read halts 3 residues ahead of the CDR3 end, with the missing end drawn from the germline J gene. The chain recombines TRBV10-3 with TRBJ2-4; D is possibly TRBD2 (6 bases). The CDR3 extends over 16 amino acids. CDR1 is ENHRY, CDR2 SYGVKD, per germline. Trimming pared 3 bases from V and 9 bases from J, leaving 21 bases between. Here the CDR3 reads CAISELSLPRRGIQYF. CDR3 bases read: TGTGCCATCAGTGAACTAAGCCTCCCCAGGCGGGGCATT.

This clone was picked up many times. The missing CDR3 end, 3 residues past where the read stops, is filled in from the germline J gene. This rearrangement joins TRBV13 to TRBJ2-7, with D possibly TRBD2 on 6 matching bases. Germline V gene lookup returns CDR1 PRHDT and CDR2 FYEKMQ (reference sequence). CDR3 length: 16 amino acids. The V and J ends lost 4 bases and 1 base respectively, with 17 bases between them. CDR3 sequence reads: CASSSGRRALSYEQYF. CDR3 DNA (partial): TGTGCCAGCAGCTCCGGTAGGAGGGCCTTATCCTACGAG.

This clone was picked up many times. Read data end 3 residues before the CDR3 end; the end is taken from the germline J gene. This sequence joins TRBV5-1 and TRBJ2-5; D gene ambiguous. Germline values: CDR1 SGHRS, CDR2 YFSETQ. CDR3 length: 15 amino acids. Trimming removed 6 bases at V and 1 base at J, with 16 bases between. Partial CDR3 DNA: TGCGCCAGCACCCAAAATCCGCGGTTCCAAGAGACC. Translating it yields CASTQNPRFQET. The entire CDR3 is CASTQNPRFQETQYF.

The sample holds many counts of this clone. With the read ending 3 residues before the CDR3 end, the germline J gene is used to fill in that end. The genes are TRBV6-2 or TRBV6-3 and TRBJ2-5, with TRBD2 identical over 9 bases. The CDR3 loop spans 17 amino acids. Germline V gene data show CDR1 as MNHEY and CDR2 as SVGEGT. The trim removed 0 bases at V and 5 bases at J, leaving 10 bases unmatched. CDR3 amino acids: CASSYSGTSSFGETQYF. The DNA read from the CDR3 is TGTGCCAGCAGTTACTCCGGGACTAGCTCGTTTGGGGAGACC.

This clone was detected a few times. The read terminates 3 residues ahead of where the CDR3 ends, so the germline J gene completes it. V usage is TRBV19 and J usage is TRBJ1-2; 7 bases are shared with TRBD1. Germline V gives CDR1 LNHDA, CDR2 SQIVND (reference sequence). This CDR3 is built from 15 residues. Here the CDR3 reads CASSKYRGDLRDYTF. The DNA read from the CDR3 is TGTGCCAGTAGTAAATACAGGGGTGACTTGCGCGAC. The entire variable domain, with the rest obtained from reference TRBV19 and TRBJ1-2, is as follows: DGGITQSPKYLFRKEGQNVTLSCEQNLNHDAMYWYRQDPGQGLRLIYYSQIVNDFQKGDIAEGYSVSREKKESFPLTVTSAQKNPTAFYLCASSKYRGDLRDYTFGSGTRLTVV.

This clone appeared many times. Read data end 3 residues before the CDR3 end; the end is taken from the germline J gene. This chain joins TRBV19 and TRBJ2-3; weak D call: TRBD2 (6 bases). Trimming took 9 bases from V and 2 from J, leaving 18 bases between them. Germline lookup yields CDR1 LNHDA and CDR2 SQIVND (reference sequence). This CDR3 has 15 residues. The covered CDR3 bases are TGTGCCAGCACAACTAGCCCTTACAACACAGATACG. Its translation is CASTTSPYNTDT. From start to end, the CDR3 is CASTTSPYNTDTQYF.

In its sample, this clone was seen many times. Read sequence stops 3 residues before the CDR3 end, and the germline J gene provides the missing end. The chain couples TRBV20-1 to TRBJ2-5, with D perhaps TRBD2 (6 bases). This CDR3 region has 15 residues. Trimming removed 0 bases at V and 1 base at J, with 12 bases between. CDR1 is DFQATT, CDR2 SNEGSKA, per germline (reference sequence). The CDR3 spells CSARDILAFQETQYF. The sequenced part of the CDR3 DNA is TGCAGTGCTAGAGATATCCTAGCGTTCCAAGAGACC.

This clone was counted ten times or more. Read data end 3 residues before the CDR3 end; the end is taken from the germline J gene. J is TRBJ1-6 and V is TRBV20-1, with D maybe TRBD1 (5 bases). The CDR3 has 15 amino acids. The V end was cut by 1 base, the J end by 10 bases, with 17 bases between. CDR1 and CDR2 (germline): DFQATT, SNEGSKA (reference sequence). The CDR3 region is CSARGQGRDSSPLHF. The covered CDR3 bases are TGCAGTGCTAGAGGGCAGGGTCGGGACTCATCACCC.

This clone was recorded many times. The CDR3 end falls 3 residues outside the read, so it is completed with the germline J gene. V usage is TRBV27 and J usage is TRBJ2-3; TRBD2 might be the D (6 bases). The germline V gene encodes CDR1 MNHEY and CDR2 SMNVEV (reference sequence). There are 13 residues in the CDR3. The sequenced CDR3 bases are TGTGCCAGCAGTTTAAGCCAGCGGGCTGCG. It is translated as CASSLSQRAA. The whole CDR3 reads CASSLSQRAAQYF.

This clone was counted ten times or more. The CDR3 end is not reached by the read, which stops 3 residues before it; the germline J gene fills it in. The rearrangement links TRBV28 to TRBJ1-2; D possibly corresponds to TRBD1 (5 bases). There are 15 residues in the CDR3. Germline loops: CDR1 MDHEN, CDR2 SYDVKM. Trimming took off 6 bases at V and 2 bases at J, with 16 bases between the two ends. The CDR3: CASRTQGKSNYGYTF. The covered CDR3 bases are TGTGCCAGCAGGACTCAGGGAAAATCCAACTATGGC.

This clone ranks as medium-sized. The DNA ends 3 residues before the CDR3 does, and the rest of the CDR3 is filled in from the germline J gene. The rearrangement links TRBV6-1 to TRBJ1-2; possible D gene TRBD1, 5 bases. The CDR3 has 12 amino acids. Looked up from germline, CDR1 is MNHNS and CDR2 is SASEGT. CDR3 loop: CASSDRVRGYTF. The sequenced CDR3 bases are TGTGCCAGCAGTGACAGGGTGAGAGGC.

This clone was observed many times. The read comes to an end 3 residues before the CDR3 does, leaving the germline J gene to fill in the end. The rearrangement links TRBV7-9 to TRBJ2-1; D is perhaps TRBD2 (5 bases). The germline CDR1 and CDR2 sequences are SEHNR and FQNEAQ (reference sequence). Deletions cut 11 bases from V and 2 bases from J, with 13 bases between. The CDR3 contains 13 residues. CDR3 DNA (partial): TGTGCCTTCGGGGTGCAGACCTACAATGAG. It specifies CAFGVQTYNE. The CDR3 in its entirety is CAFGVQTYNEQFF.

This clone was seen at least ten times. Incomplete CDR3 DNA: TGTGCCACCAGCAGAGATTGGGCTAGCGGGATTGACGAG. Its protein product is CATSRDWASGIDE. The full CDR3 protein is CATSRDWASGIDEQYF. The genes are TRBV15 and TRBJ2-7, with TRBD2 matching 9 bases. Read coverage stops 3 residues before the CDR3 terminus; the germline J gene supplies the remainder. Germline-derived CDR1 and CDR2 are LNHNV and YYDKDF (reference sequence). With V trimmed by 0 bases and J by 5 bases, 8 bases remained unmatched. The CDR3 has 16 residues.

This clone appeared many times. The read ends 3 residues before the CDR3 terminus; that terminus is restored from the germline J gene. The rearrangement uses TRBV7-8 and TRBJ1-4; a possible D gene is TRBD1 (6 bases). The CDR3 runs 15 residues. Trimming cost V 0 bases and J 7 bases, with 12 bases left between them. Germline lookup yields CDR1 SGHVS and CDR2 FQNEAQ. Here the CDR3 reads CASSLAFRGSEKLFF. The sequenced part of the CDR3 DNA is TGTGCCAGCAGCTTAGCATTTAGGGGGAGTGAAAAA.

This clone was counted many times. The missing CDR3 end, 3 residues past where the read stops, is filled in from the germline J gene. The genes are TRBV19 and TRBJ2-3; D uncertain. Per the germline V gene, CDR1 is LNHDA and CDR2 is SQIVND (reference sequence). V was trimmed by 3 bases and J by 1 base, leaving 14 bases between them. The CDR3 loop spans 16 amino acids. The sequenced part of the CDR3 DNA is TGTGCCAGTAGTATGTCGCAGTCTCAAGGCACAGATACG. Translated: CASSMSQSQGTDT. In full, the CDR3 is CASSMSQSQGTDTQYF.

This clone was seen only a few times. The CDR3 spells CASSDRVRGQYF. The covered CDR3 bases are TGTGCCAGCAGTGACAGGGTGAGAGGT. The chain combines TRBV6-1 with TRBJ2-4, with D maybe TRBD1 (5 bases). The read ends 3 residues shy of where the CDR3 ends; the end is completed using the germline J gene. Germline V gene sequence: CDR1 MNHNS, CDR2 SASEGT. The CDR3 has 12 residues.

The sample holds many counts of this clone. CDR3 protein: CSAPREGGSPLHF. Incomplete CDR3 DNA: TGCAGTGCCCCCAGGGAAGGTGGCTCACCC. The genes are TRBV20-1 and TRBJ1-6, with a tentative D call TRBD1 (5 bases). The read ends 3 residues early relative to the CDR3; the germline J gene fills the gap. CDR1 and CDR2 from the germline V gene are DFQATT and SNEGSKA (reference sequence). V shed 6 bases and J shed 10 bases, with 16 bases lying between them. The CDR3 extends over 13 amino acids.